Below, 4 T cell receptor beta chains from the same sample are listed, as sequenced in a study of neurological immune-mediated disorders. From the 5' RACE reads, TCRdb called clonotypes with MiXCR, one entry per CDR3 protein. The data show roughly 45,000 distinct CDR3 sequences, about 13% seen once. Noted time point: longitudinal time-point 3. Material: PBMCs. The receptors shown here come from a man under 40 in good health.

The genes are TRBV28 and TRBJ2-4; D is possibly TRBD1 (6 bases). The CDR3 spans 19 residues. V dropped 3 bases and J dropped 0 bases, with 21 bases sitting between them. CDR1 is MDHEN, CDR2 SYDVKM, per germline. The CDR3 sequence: CASSFPTGMDPLAKNIQYF. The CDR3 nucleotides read TGTGCCAGCAGTTTCCCTACAGGGATGGACCCGTTAGCCAAAAACATTCAGTACTTC.

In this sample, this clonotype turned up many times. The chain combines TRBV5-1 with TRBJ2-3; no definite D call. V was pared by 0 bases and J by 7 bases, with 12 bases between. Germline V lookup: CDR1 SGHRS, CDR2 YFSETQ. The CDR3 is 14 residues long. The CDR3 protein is CASSLDTRQNTQYF. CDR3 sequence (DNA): TGCGCCAGCAGCTTGGACACCAGGCAAAATACGCAGTATTTT. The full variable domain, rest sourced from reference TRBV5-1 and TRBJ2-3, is KAGVTQTPRYLIKTRGQQVTLSCSPISGHRSVSWYQQTPGQGLQFLFEYFSETQRNKGNFPGRFSGRQFSNSRSEMNVSTLELGDSALYLCASSLDTRQNTQYFGPGTRLTVL.

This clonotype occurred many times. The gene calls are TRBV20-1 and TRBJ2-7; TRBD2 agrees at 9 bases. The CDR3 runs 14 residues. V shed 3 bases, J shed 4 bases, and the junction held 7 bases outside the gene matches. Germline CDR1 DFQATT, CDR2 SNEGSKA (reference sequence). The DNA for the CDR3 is TGCAGTGCTAGTGATGCGGGAGGGCCTTACGAGCAGTACTTC. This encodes CSASDAGGPYEQYF.

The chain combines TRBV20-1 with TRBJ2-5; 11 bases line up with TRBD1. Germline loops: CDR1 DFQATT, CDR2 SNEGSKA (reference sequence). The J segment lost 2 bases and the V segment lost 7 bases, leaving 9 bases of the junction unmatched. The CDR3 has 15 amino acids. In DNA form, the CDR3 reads TGCAGTGGCAGAGACGGGACAGGGGGTCAAGAGACCCAGTACTTC. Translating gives CSGRDGTGGQETQYF.